Described below is a single T cell receptor beta chain sequence and its context. Authors' data handling: Reference gene primer amplification in the assay estimated nucleated cell counts. The assay was immunoSEQ multiplex PCR, and TCRdb's table has in-frame clones only and misses some. V, J and clone size are taken as reported in that table, and D and trimming were inferred from the DNA itself. The table has 18,000 or so clones, 65% to 85% seen once. The data derive from a study of blood T cell repertoires in COVID-19. Whole-study context: The samples span acute and convalescent COVID-19 from the United States, Italy and Spain. T cells, B-cell-depleted T cells, or PBMCs provided the cDNA or gDNA that served as material.

V dropped 2 bases and J dropped 3; count of bases not matched to a gene: 2. CDR1 is SGHTA, CDR2 FQGNSA, per germline. CDR3 length: 15 amino acids. The TCR was taken from a man in his forties with active or convalescent COVID-19. V is TRBV7-2 and J is TRBJ2-1; 9 bases line up with TRBD2. Source material: peripheral blood. CDR3 region: CASSLSGGFYNEQFF. In nucleotides, the CDR3 is TGTGCCAGCAGCTTAAGCGGGGGGTTCTACAATGAGCAGTTCTTC. Together with reference TRBV7-2 and TRBJ2-1, the CDR3 gives the full variable domain: GAGVSQSPSNKVTEKGKDVELRCDPISGHTALYWYRQSLGQGLEFLIYFQGNSAPDKSGLPSDRFSAERTGGSVSTLTIQRTQQEDSAVYLCASSLSGGFYNEQFFGPGTRLTVL.